One sample yielded the 17 T cell receptor beta chains listed below, sequenced in a study of regulatory T cells in long-lasting Graves disease. Construction of the TCR beta libraries employed iRepertoire HTBI primers in conjunction with Arm-PCR of CDR3 regions. TCRdb re-called the multiplex PCR reads through MiXCR, storing one row per CDR3 protein. The data show more than 300,000 distinct CDR3 sequences, 20% to 25% seen once. Indicated time point: persistent/refractory GD, antithyroid drugs over 5 years with positive TRAb. The TCR library used RNA extracted from PBMCs. Source: peripheral blood mononuclear cells (PBMCs), taken when the disease was refractory, from a patient treated with antithyroid drugs. The receptors shown here come from a woman aged 40 to 50 with Graves disease.

This clonotype was counted many times. The chain employs TRBV11-2 and TRBJ2-5; D is ambiguous. Trimming pared 1 base from V and 5 bases from J, leaving 14 bases between. The CDR3 totals 15 residues. CDR1 and CDR2 from the germline V gene are SGHAT and FQNNGV. The CDR3 is CASSLAVLEAETQYF. CDR3 coding DNA: TGTGCCAGCAGCTTAGCAGTTCTCGAGGCGGAGACCCAGTACTTC.

This chain links TRBV11-2 with TRBJ1-2; D uncertain. The V end lost 5 bases, the J end lost 6 bases, and 13 bases lay between the germline ends. Germline V gives CDR1 SGHAT, CDR2 FQNNGV. This CDR3 has 13 residues. For the CDR3, the DNA is TGTGCCAGCAGCGCTAGGGTGACACATGGCTACACCTTC. It encodes CASSARVTHGYTF.

This clonotype was found many times. The V gene is TRBV5-1, the J gene TRBJ1-6; no reliable D call. Germline assignment: CDR1 SGHRS and CDR2 YFSETQ. V was cut by 0 bases and J by 3 bases, with 7 bases left in between. The CDR3 is made up of 15 amino acids. CDR3 protein: CASSLDGVYNSPLHF. CDR3 DNA sequence: TGCGCCAGCAGCTTGGATGGGGTCTATAATTCACCCCTCCACTTT. Drawing the rest from reference TRBV5-1 and TRBJ1-6, the complete variable domain is KAGVTQTPRYLIKTRGQQVTLSCSPISGHRSVSWYQQTPGQGLQFLFEYFSETQRNKGNFPGRFSGRQFSNSRSEMNVSTLELGDSALYLCASSLDGVYNSPLHFGNGTRLTVT.

This clonotype was counted many times. The chain couples TRBV14 to TRBJ2-5; no definite D call. V dropped 0 bases and J dropped 5 bases, with 4 bases sitting between them. The length of the CDR3 is 12 residues. Germline V gene sequence: CDR1 SGHDN, CDR2 FVKESK. The CDR3 here is CASSQDWETQYF. CDR3 DNA: TGTGCCAGCAGCCAAGACTGGGAGACCCAGTACTTC.

This clonotype occurred a few times. The V and J genes are TRBV5-1 and TRBJ2-2, with D perhaps given as TRBD1 or TRBD2 (5 bases each). The ends were cut back, 3 bases at V and 4 bases at J, with 16 bases in the middle. This CDR3 region has 16 residues. The germline V gene encodes CDR1 SGHRS and CDR2 YFSETQ. The CDR3 nucleotides read TGCGCCAGCAGCTACCCGGGGCGTGCGTCCACCGGGGAGCTGTTTTTT. Translated, it gives CASSYPGRASTGELFF.

This clonotype was seen a few times. The V and J genes are TRBV20-1 and TRBJ2-1, with D perhaps matching TRBD1 (6 bases). CDR1 and CDR2 from the germline V gene are DFQATT and SNEGSKA (reference sequence). The V end lost 1 base, the J end lost 7 bases, and 20 bases lay between the germline ends. The CDR3 spans 16 residues. DNA for the CDR3: TGCAGTGCTAGAGTCTTGGGGGCACCCCGAGGTAATGAGCAGTTCTTC. Amino acids: CSARVLGAPRGNEQFF.

Note on this clonotype: This may arise from a read error, as a much more abundant clone is one base away. The chain recombines TRBV6-5 with TRBJ1-1; 8 nucleotides align to TRBD1. Looked up from germline, CDR1 is MNHEY and CDR2 is SVGAGI. The CDR3 runs to 18 residues. The CDR3 protein is CASSYSRRQGPMNTEASF. CDR3 bases: TGTGCCAGCAGTTACTCGCGGCGACAGGGGCCCATGAACACTGAAGCTTCCTTT.

This clonotype was counted many times. The genes are TRBV20-1 and TRBJ2-7; D remains unclear. This CDR3 spans 14 amino acids. Germline V gene sequence: CDR1 DFQATT, CDR2 SNEGSKA (reference sequence). Trimming left V 0 bases short and J 3 bases short, with 12 bases between. In DNA form, the CDR3 reads TGCAGTGCTAGAGATCGGTTAGGGATCTACGAGCAGTACTTC. Protein: CSARDRLGIYEQYF.

This clonotype has just a few counts. The genes are TRBV12-3 or TRBV12-4 and TRBJ2-2; the D call may be TRBD1 or TRBD2 (6 bases each). The CDR3 has 14 residues. V was trimmed by 6 bases and J by 3 bases, leaving 11 bases between them. DNA of the CDR3: TGTGCCAGCAGACTAGGGGGGCACACCGGGGAGCTGTTTTTT. This codes for CASRLGGHTGELFF.

This chain uses TRBV7-9 with TRBJ2-2; 8 bases map to TRBD2. CDR3 size: 17 residues. Unmatched junction bases numbered 6, after V lost 2 bases and J lost 1 base. The germline V gene has CDR1 SEHNR and CDR2 FQNEAQ (reference sequence). Here the CDR3 DNA reads TGTGCCAGCAGCTTACGACTGACTAGCGAGAACACCGGGGAGCTGTTTTTT. Its translation: CASSLRLTSENTGELFF.

The chain has TRBV6-1 and TRBJ2-5; 10 bases are a match to TRBD2. This CDR3 contains 18 residues. Trimming cost V 6 bases and J 2 bases; bases outside gene matches: 15. Germline-derived CDR1 and CDR2 are MNHNS and SASEGT. The CDR3 is CASSQESSGRALQETQYF. The CDR3, as DNA: TGTGCCAGCAGCCAAGAATCCAGCGGGAGGGCCCTACAAGAGACCCAGTACTTC.

The table lists this clonotype with a few counts. The chain recombines TRBV6-2 or TRBV6-3 with TRBJ1-1; 7 bases map to TRBD1. The CDR3 is made up of 12 amino acids. Trimming removed 0 bases from V and 11 bases from J; junction bases left unmatched: 3. The germline V gene encodes CDR1 MNHEY and CDR2 SVGEGT. The CDR3 DNA reads TGTGCCAGCAGTTACTCAGGGGGCGAGGCTTTCTTT. Its protein is CASSYSGGEAFF.

This clonotype was detected many times. V usage is TRBV2 and J usage is TRBJ2-7; 10 nucleotides align to TRBD2. CDR1 and CDR2 (germline): SNHLY, FYNNEI. V lost 2 bases and J lost 0; bases outside the gene matches: 1. The CDR3 totals 15 residues. In DNA form, the CDR3 reads TGTGCCAGCAGTGAAACTAGCGGGACCTCCTACGAGCAGTACTTC. Translating it yields CASSETSGTSYEQYF.

This clonotype was picked up many times. V and J are TRBV28 and TRBJ1-5, with D possibly matching TRBD1 (6 bases). CDR3 size: 17 residues. The V gene lost 8 bases and the J gene lost 0 bases, with 20 bases spanning the gap. Germline V lookup: CDR1 MDHEN, CDR2 SYDVKM. The CDR3 nucleotides read TGTGCCAGCTTGAGGACAGACTTCTCAAATAGCAATCAGCCCCAGCATTTT. This gives the protein CASLRTDFSNSNQPQHF.

The rearrangement uses TRBV12-3 or TRBV12-4 and TRBJ1-6; no clear D gene. The V end was cut by 3 bases, the J end by 9 bases, with 6 bases between. The CDR3 is 12 residues long. The CDR3: CASSFRGSPLHF. CDR3 nucleotides: TGTGCCAGCAGTTTTCGGGGTTCACCCCTCCACTTT.

This clonotype was seen repeatedly, ten times or more. The J gene is TRBJ1-5, the V gene TRBV2, with D maybe TRBD1 (5 bases). This CDR3 region has 15 residues. The germline V gene has CDR1 SNHLY and CDR2 FYNNEI. V was shortened by 4 bases and J by 3 bases, with 13 bases between the two germline ends. CDR3 sequence (DNA): TGTGCCAGCAGTGTGGCAGGGAGAAACAATCAGCCCCAGCATTTT. Its protein is CASSVAGRNNQPQHF.

The CDR3 reads CSARPGQYNSPLHF. The CDR3, as DNA: TGCAGTGCTAGACCGGGACAGTACAATTCACCCCTCCACTTT. This chain connects TRBV20-1 to TRBJ1-6, with 7 positions matching TRBD1. V shed 2 bases, J shed 7 bases, and the junction held 5 bases outside the gene matches. This CDR3 is built from 14 residues. Germline CDR1 and CDR2: DFQATT and SNEGSKA (reference sequence).